This is a list of T cell receptor beta chains from one sample in a study of patients and donors after allogeneic stem cell transplantation. Via MiXCR, TCRdb re-called the RT-PCR reads, giving one row per CDR3 protein. The sample comprises around 29,000 distinct CDR3 sequences, less than 45% of which are singletons, and approximately 82% rests with the top ten. The sample was blood, either unsorted or a sorted T cell fraction (not recorded which). These receptors all come from a human donor who was either an allogeneic HSCT recipient or a stem cell or donor lymphocyte infusion donor (not recorded which). It is not recorded whose cells these are; they may come from a transplant donor. The CDR3 runs from the conserved cysteine through the conserved F or W. The D gene is left open where the match is weak. Expanded clones are given a class, and other clones once, few, many or no size at all.

CDR3 protein: CSARDGDFNQPQHF
CDR3 DNA: TGCAGTGCTAGAGATGGGGATTTCAATCAGCCCCAGCATTTT
clone size: NA
V gene: TRBV20-1
D gene: NA
J gene: TRBJ1-5

CDR3 protein: CARNRGSSNQPQHF
CDR3 DNA: TGTGCCAGAAACAGGGGGTCGAGCAATCAGCCCCAGCATTTT
clone size: few
V gene: TRBV21-1
D gene: NA
J gene: TRBJ1-5

CDR3 protein: CASSPPEGAGLLYGYTF
CDR3 DNA: TGTGCCAGCTCACCACCAGAGGGAGCCGGGCTTCTCTATGGCTACACCTTC
clone size: NA
V gene: TRBV18
D gene: NA
J gene: TRBJ1-2

CDR3 protein: CSVEQKGVHTF
CDR3 DNA: TGCAGCGTTGAACAAAAAGGGGTCCACACCTTC
clone size: NA
V gene: TRBV29-1
D gene: NA
J gene: TRBJ1-2

CDR3 protein: CTWGGPHTDTQYF
CDR3 DNA: TGCACCTGGGGGGGACCTCACACAGATACGCAGTATTTT
clone size: NA
V gene: TRBV20-1
D gene: TRBD2
J gene: TRBJ2-3

CDR3 protein: CSASLRGRQNEQFF
CDR3 DNA: TGCAGTGCTAGTCTTCGAGGGAGGCAGAATGAGCAGTTCTTC
clone size: NA
V gene: TRBV20-1
D gene: NA
J gene: TRBJ2-1

CDR3 protein: CASSLIRTKTGELFF
CDR3 DNA: TGCGCCAGCAGCTTGATACGAACGAAGACCGGGGAGCTGTTTTTT
clone size: few
V gene: TRBV5-1
D gene: NA
J gene: TRBJ2-2

CDR3 protein: CASSRTVTNEKLFF
CDR3 DNA: TGTGCCAGCAGCCGGACAGTAACTAATGAAAAACTGTTTTTT
clone size: few
V gene: TRBV7-6
D gene: NA
J gene: TRBJ1-4

CDR3 protein: CASSLGFFEYGYTF
CDR3 DNA: TGCGCCAGCAGCTTGGGCTTTTTCGAGTATGGCTACACCTTC
clone size: few
V gene: TRBV5-1
D gene: NA
J gene: TRBJ1-2

CDR3 protein: CASSPRQGAKSGNYGYTF
CDR3 DNA: TGTGCCAGCAGCCCAAGACAGGGGGCGAAGAGCGGTAACTATGGCTACACCTTC
clone size: NA
V gene: TRBV7-2
D gene: TRBD1
J gene: TRBJ1-2

CDR3 protein: CASSEGGPYNEQFF
CDR3 DNA: TGCGCCAGCAGTGAGGGGGGGCCCTACAATGAGCAGTTCTTC
clone size: NA
V gene: TRBV10-1
D gene: NA
J gene: TRBJ2-1

CDR3 protein: CASSQRTGGNNSPLHF
CDR3 DNA: TGTGCCAGCAGTCAACGGACAGGGGGGAATAATTCACCCCTCCACTTT
clone size: NA
V gene: TRBV27
D gene: TRBD1
J gene: TRBJ1-6

CDR3 protein: CASSPGGDNTEAFF
CDR3 DNA: TGTGCCAGCTCACCAGGAGGGGACAACACTGAAGCTTTCTTT
clone size: NA
V gene: TRBV18
D gene: NA
J gene: TRBJ1-1

CDR3 protein: CASSLFGGGNTGELFF
CDR3 DNA: TGTGCCAGCAGCTTATTTGGCGGGGGGAACACCGGGGAGCTGTTTTTT
clone size: NA
V gene: TRBV7-8
D gene: TRBD2
J gene: TRBJ2-2

CDR3 protein: CASSLYRDPSLGKLFF
CDR3 DNA: TGTGCCAGCAGTTTATACCGGGACCCTTCGTTGGGAAAACTGTTTTTT
clone size: once
V gene: TRBV12-3/TRBV12-4
D gene: NA
J gene: TRBJ1-4

CDR3 protein: CASSLNLVSGRHEQFF
CDR3 DNA: TGTGCCAGCAGCTTAAACTTGGTTAGCGGGAGGCATGAGCAGTTCTTC
clone size: NA
V gene: TRBV7-3
D gene: TRBD2
J gene: TRBJ2-1

CDR3 protein: CAIRGQSYEQYF
CDR3 DNA: TGTGCCATCAGGGGACAATCCTACGAGCAGTACTTC
clone size: NA
V gene: TRBV10-3
D gene: NA
J gene: TRBJ2-7

CDR3 protein: CATSDGTGGRSYTF
CDR3 DNA: TGTGCCACCAGTGATGGGACAGGGGGTCGGAGCTACACCTTC
clone size: NA
V gene: TRBV24-1
D gene: TRBD1
J gene: TRBJ1-2

CDR3 protein: CASSPGTNNEQFF
CDR3 DNA: TGCGCCAGCAGCCCGGGGACTAACAATGAGCAGTTCTTC
clone size: NA
V gene: TRBV5-1
D gene: TRBD2
J gene: TRBJ2-1

CDR3 protein: CASSLGPSPLHF
CDR3 DNA: TGTGCCAGCAGCTTAGGTCCCTCACCCCTCCACTTT
clone size: few
V gene: TRBV7-9
D gene: NA
J gene: TRBJ1-6

CDR3 protein: CASSGTNEQF
CDR3 DNA: TGCGCCAGCAGCGGAACGAATGAGCAGTTC
clone size: NA
V gene: TRBV5-1
D gene: NA
J gene: TRBJ2-1

CDR3 protein: CASSLRLPGTEAFF
CDR3 DNA: TGTGCCAGCAGTTTAAGGCTGCCGGGAACTGAAGCTTTCTTT
clone size: few
V gene: TRBV12-3/TRBV12-4
D gene: NA
J gene: TRBJ1-1

CDR3 protein: CSARGDRNIQYF
CDR3 DNA: TGCAGTGCTAGAGGGGACAGAAACATTCAGTACTTC
clone size: NA
V gene: TRBV20-1
D gene: TRBD1
J gene: TRBJ2-4

CDR3 protein: CASSYLESDTGELFF
CDR3 DNA: TGTGCCAGCAGTTACTTGGAATCTGACACCGGGGAGCTGTTTTTT
clone size: few
V gene: TRBV6-6
D gene: NA
J gene: TRBJ2-2

CDR3 protein: CSVAQRQRNEQFF
CDR3 DNA: TGCAGCGTTGCCCAGAGGCAGCGCAATGAGCAGTTCTTC
clone size: once
V gene: TRBV29-1
D gene: NA
J gene: TRBJ2-1

CDR3 protein: CSARDRGFGYTF
CDR3 DNA: TGCAGTGCTAGAGATCGAGGGTTTGGCTACACCTTC
clone size: NA
V gene: TRBV20-1
D gene: NA
J gene: TRBJ1-2

CDR3 protein: CSATLAGNYNEQFF
CDR3 DNA: TGCAGTGCTACTCTAGCGGGCAACTACAATGAGCAGTTCTTC
clone size: NA
V gene: TRBV20-1
D gene: TRBD2
J gene: TRBJ2-1

CDR3 protein: CASGDGTGVTGELFF
CDR3 DNA: TGCGCCAGCGGAGATGGGACAGGGGTAACCGGGGAGCTGTTTTTT
clone size: NA
V gene: TRBV5-1
D gene: TRBD1
J gene: TRBJ2-2

CDR3 protein: CASSHMQGQGGYTF
CDR3 DNA: TGTGCCAGCAGCCACATGCAAGGACAGGGTGGCTACACCTTC
clone size: few
V gene: TRBV4-2
D gene: TRBD1
J gene: TRBJ1-2

CDR3 protein: CAISEPGTSGKGRETQYF
CDR3 DNA: TGTGCCATCAGTGAACCCGGGACTAGCGGGAAGGGAAGAGAGACCCAGTACTTC
clone size: NA
V gene: TRBV10-3
D gene: TRBD2
J gene: TRBJ2-5

CDR3 protein: CASSKPGASTGELFF
CDR3 DNA: TGTGCCAGCAGTAAACCTGGGGCTAGCACCGGGGAGCTGTTTTTT
clone size: NA
V gene: TRBV6-5
D gene: NA
J gene: TRBJ2-2

CDR3 protein: CASSDTPTGNQPQHF
CDR3 DNA: TGTGCCAGCAGTGACACCCCGACAGGGAATCAGCCCCAGCATTTT
clone size: NA
V gene: TRBV12-3/TRBV12-4
D gene: TRBD1
J gene: TRBJ1-5

CDR3 protein: CASSLGAWGNEKLFF
CDR3 DNA: TGTGCCAGCAGTTTAGGTGCCTGGGGTAATGAAAAACTGTTTTTT
clone size: few
V gene: TRBV12-3/TRBV12-4
D gene: NA
J gene: TRBJ1-4

CDR3 protein: CSARHPLGGTGGFAQHF
CDR3 DNA: TGCAGTGCTAGGCACCCGCTAGGGGGGACAGGGGGATTCGCCCAGCATTTT
clone size: few
V gene: TRBV20-1
D gene: TRBD1
J gene: TRBJ1-5

CDR3 protein: CASSPQRDQPQHF
CDR3 DNA: TGTGCCAGCAGCCCACAACGAGATCAGCCCCAGCATTTT
clone size: few
V gene: TRBV7-2
D gene: NA
J gene: TRBJ1-5

CDR3 protein: CASSQRGSTDTQYF
CDR3 DNA: TGTGCCAGCTCCCAGCGGGGGAGCACAGATACGCAGTATTTT
clone size: many
V gene: TRBV18
D gene: TRBD2
J gene: TRBJ2-3

CDR3 protein: CASSPFLNSNQPQHF
CDR3 DNA: TGTGCCAGCAGCCCGTTCCTAAATAGCAATCAGCCCCAGCATTTT
clone size: many
V gene: TRBV5-6
D gene: NA
J gene: TRBJ1-5

CDR3 protein: CASSQDRGNTGELFF
CDR3 DNA: TGTGCCAGCAGCCAGGACAGGGGAAACACCGGGGAGCTGTTTTTT
clone size: NA
V gene: TRBV11-2
D gene: TRBD1
J gene: TRBJ2-2

CDR3 protein: CASSQVSPIGSPLHF
CDR3 DNA: TGTGCCAGCAGCCAAGTCTCCCCAATAGGTTCACCCCTCCACTTT
clone size: NA
V gene: TRBV4-2
D gene: NA
J gene: TRBJ1-6

CDR3 protein: CASSLDGNGDYYHGYTF
CDR3 DNA: TGTGCCAGCAGCTTAGATGGCAACGGGGATTATTATCATGGCTACACCTTC
clone size: many
V gene: TRBV11-2
D gene: NA
J gene: TRBJ1-2

CDR3 protein: CSVEDRGRLPYGYTF
CDR3 DNA: TGCAGCGTTGAAGATCGGGGGCGGCTACCCTATGGCTACACCTTC
clone size: few
V gene: TRBV29-1
D gene: NA
J gene: TRBJ1-2

CDR3 protein: CASSLLGSYSPLHF
CDR3 DNA: TGTGCCAGCAGCTTACTCGGGAGCTATTCACCCCTCCACTTT
clone size: NA
V gene: TRBV7-9
D gene: NA
J gene: TRBJ1-6

CDR3 protein: CAGRGYGYTF
CDR3 DNA: TGTGCCGGACGAGGCTATGGCTACACCTTC
clone size: few
V gene: TRBV10-3
D gene: NA
J gene: TRBJ1-2

CDR3 protein: CATSDPGTGEGGYTF
CDR3 DNA: TGTGCCACCAGTGACCCCGGGACAGGGGAAGGTGGCTACACCTTC
clone size: NA
V gene: TRBV24-1
D gene: TRBD1
J gene: TRBJ1-2

CDR3 protein: CASSQDGGGIQYF
CDR3 DNA: TGTGCCAGCAGCCAAGACGGCGGAGGCATTCAGTACTTC
clone size: few
V gene: TRBV14
D gene: NA
J gene: TRBJ2-4

CDR3 protein: CASSLVGDTQYF
CDR3 DNA: TGTGCCAGCAGCTTAGTGGGAGATACGCAGTATTTT
clone size: NA
V gene: TRBV7-3
D gene: NA
J gene: TRBJ2-3

CDR3 protein: CASSISRTGGNEQYF
CDR3 DNA: TGTGCCAGTAGTATATCCCGGACAGGGGGCAACGAGCAGTACTTC
clone size: NA
V gene: TRBV19
D gene: TRBD1
J gene: TRBJ2-7

CDR3 protein: CSATANYGYTF
CDR3 DNA: TGCAGCGCGACAGCTAACTATGGCTACACCTTC
clone size: few
V gene: TRBV29-1
D gene: NA
J gene: TRBJ1-2

CDR3 protein: CSAGLSEAFF
CDR3 DNA: TGCAGCGCAGGACTGTCTGAAGCTTTCTTT
clone size: once
V gene: TRBV29-1
D gene: NA
J gene: TRBJ1-1

CDR3 protein: CASSYGQDTEAFF
CDR3 DNA: TGTGCCAGCAGTTACGGGCAGGACACTGAAGCTTTCTTT
clone size: few
V gene: TRBV6-5
D gene: NA
J gene: TRBJ1-1

CDR3 protein: CATSRDLAGIKTQYF
CDR3 DNA: TGTGCCACCAGCAGAGATCTCGCAGGGATAAAGACCCAGTACTTC
clone size: NA
V gene: TRBV15
D gene: NA
J gene: TRBJ2-5